The 25 T cell receptor beta chains in this list originate from one sample, sequenced in a study of blood T cell repertoires in COVID-19 (dated by TCRdb to about 2020). Library creation used the immunoSEQ multiplex PCR assay. As stored in TCRdb, this immuneACCESS dataset retains in-frame rearrangements with V and J assigned. A fraction of the clones does not appear; measured against another copy, unresolved V genes explain less than half of the discrepancy, and the remainder lacks a known reason. The sample records under 350,000 clones, around 86% of which are singletons. 2% to 2.5% of the sample is taken by the ten largest. Material: peripheral blood. Receptors were obtained from a man aged 50 to 59 with acute or convalescent COVID-19.

The rearrangement uses TRBV7-2 and TRBJ2-5; tentatively, D is TRBD2 (7 bases). With 0 bases removed from V and 7 bases from J, the gap between germline ends came to 12 bases. Per the germline V gene, CDR1 is SGHTA and CDR2 is FQGNSA. The CDR3 extends over 14 amino acids. This CDR3 reads CASSLAGGPGTQYF. Here the CDR3 DNA reads TGTGCCAGCAGCTTAGCGGGGGGGCCCGGGACCCAGTACTTC.

The chain employs TRBV19 and TRBJ1-5, with D uncertain. CDR3 size: 17 residues. Trimming removed 4 bases at V and 0 bases at J, with 16 bases between. Germline assignment: CDR1 LNHDA and CDR2 SQIVND (reference sequence). CDR3 sequence: CASSKGVQPNSNQPQHF. The CDR3 region has the DNA TGTGCCAGTAGTAAGGGAGTGCAGCCAAATAGCAATCAGCCCCAGCATTTT.

The CDR3 loop reads CASSQDWGENYGYTF. In DNA, the CDR3 is TGTGCCAGCAGCCAAGATTGGGGGGAAAACTATGGCTACACCTTC. The gene calls are TRBV3-1 (or the pseudogene TRBV3-2) and TRBJ1-2, with D tentatively TRBD1 (5 bases). Germline V gives CDR1 LGHDT, CDR2 YNNKEL (reference sequence). The CDR3 extends over 15 amino acids. V lost 0 bases and J lost 2, with 10 bases in between.

The chain has TRBV6-4 and TRBJ2-6, with no clear D. Germline V CDR1 and CDR2: MRHNA, SNTAGT. The CDR3 is 12 residues long. Trimming stripped 8 bases from V and 0 bases from J, with 2 bases between. In DNA, the CDR3 is TGTGCCAGCCGCTCTGGGGCCAACGTCCTGACTTTC. It codes for CASRSGANVLTF.

This rearrangement joins TRBV7-2 to TRBJ1-3; 9 nucleotides line up with TRBD1. V lost 5 bases and J lost 0; bases outside the gene matches: 11. Germline V CDR1 and CDR2: SGHTA, FQGNSA. The CDR3 spans 18 residues. The DNA for the CDR3 is TGTGCCAGCAGCCCCGAGGGACAGGGAAAGATCTCTGGAAACACCATATATTTT. Translated: CASSPEGQGKISGNTIYF. Looking up the rest from reference TRBV7-2 and TRBJ1-3 gives the full variable domain: GAGVSQSPSNKVTEKGKDVELRCDPISGHTALYWYRQSLGQGLEFLIYFQGNSAPDKSGLPSDRFSAERTGGSVSTLTIQRTQQEDSAVYLCASSPEGQGKISGNTIYFGEGSWLTVV.

The CDR3 here is CASSPDRVIQETQYF. The CDR3 DNA reads as TGTGCCAGCAGCCCCGACAGGGTGATCCAAGAGACCCAGTACTTC. The chain carries TRBV27 and TRBJ2-5, with 7 positions matching TRBD1. The germline V gene encodes CDR1 MNHEY and CDR2 SMNVEV (reference sequence). The CDR3 is 15 amino acids. V was pared by 6 bases and J by 1 base, with 8 bases of the junction left unmatched.

This clone was observed a handful of times. CDR3 in amino acids: CASSHARDGRESPLHF. CDR3 bases: TGCGCCAGCAGCCATGCCCGGGACGGGAGGGAATCACCCCTCCACTTT. V and J are TRBV4-1 and TRBJ1-6; D perhaps matches TRBD1 (5 bases). Trimming left V 3 bases short and J 10 bases short, with 19 bases between. The germline gives CDR1 MGHRA, CDR2 YSYEKL. The CDR3 is 16 residues long.

The chain is built from TRBV9 and TRBJ1-2, with 8 bases identical to TRBD1. Germline values: CDR1 SGDLS, CDR2 YYNGEE. This CDR3 region has 13 residues. V trimming: 5 bases; J trimming: 8 bases; junction bases outside the gene matches: 8. The CDR3 DNA sequence: TGTGCCAGCAGTGCACAGGGGGGCGGAGGCTACACCTTC. Translated: CASSAQGGGGYTF. Combining the CDR3 with reference TRBV9 and TRBJ1-2 gives the whole variable domain DSGVTQTPKHLITATGQRVTLRCSPRSGDLSVYWYQQSLDQGLQFLIQYYNGEERAKGNILERFSAQQFPDLHSELNLSSLELGDSALYFCASSAQGGGGYTFGSGTRLTVV.

The chain recombines TRBV2 with TRBJ1-4; D is unresolved. Germline CDR1 SNHLY, CDR2 FYNNEI. V lost 6 bases and J 6 bases, leaving 8 bases between the germline ends. The CDR3 totals 12 residues. The CDR3 nucleotides are TGTGCCAGCAGGGAGGGTTATGAAAAACTGTTTTTT. Translation: CASREGYEKLFF.

The chain has TRBV27 and TRBJ1-1, with D perhaps TRBD1 (5 bases). The V gene lost 1 base and the J gene lost 7 bases, with 13 bases spanning the gap. CDR1 and CDR2 from the germline V gene are MNHEY and SMNVEV (reference sequence). The length of the CDR3 is 14 residues. CDR3: CASSLYQGIREAFF. CDR3 bases: TGTGCCAGCAGTTTATATCAGGGCATCCGTGAAGCTTTCTTT.

The chain employs TRBV11-2 and TRBJ1-4; D is unresolved. The CDR3 sequence is 14 residues long. Trimming removed 7 bases from V and 4 bases from J, with 13 bases in between. Germline CDR1 and CDR2: SGHAT and FQNNGV. The CDR3, as DNA: TGTGCCAGCACCCCGGGAAGAAGTAATGAAAAACTGTTTTTT. Its translation: CASTPGRSNEKLFF.

The chain links TRBV10-1 to TRBJ1-6; D remains ambiguous. V gave up 2 bases and J gave up 5 bases, with 13 bases separating them. The CDR3 runs to 16 residues. The V gene's germline CDR1 is WNHNN and CDR2 SYGVQD (reference sequence). For the CDR3, the DNA is TGCGCCAGCAGTGAGGGGCTTGGGGAGGATAATTCACCCCTCCACTTT. This encodes CASSEGLGEDNSPLHF.

The DNA of the CDR3 is TGCGCCAGCAGCTTGAGCAGACAGGGGAATGAAAAACTGTTTTTT. It codes for CASSLSRQGNEKLFF. The rearrangement joins TRBV5-1 to TRBJ1-4, with 8 bases matching TRBD1. The CDR3 consists of 15 residues. Germline loops: CDR1 SGHRS, CDR2 YFSETQ. V dropped 1 base and J dropped 5; count of bases not matched to a gene: 4.

The V call is TRBV7-9, the J call TRBJ1-5; D is perhaps TRBD1 (5 bases). V was clipped by 0 bases and J by 4 bases, with 13 bases between them. The CDR3 has 16 amino acids. Germline-derived CDR1 and CDR2 are SEHNR and FQNEAQ (reference sequence). The CDR3, as DNA: TGTGCCAGCAGCTTAGCTGGGTCGACAGCGAATCAGCCCCAGCATTTT. It yields the protein CASSLAGSTANQPQHF.

The chain has TRBV7-3 and TRBJ2-2; 8 nucleotides align to TRBD2. The V gene's germline CDR1 is SGHTA and CDR2 FQGTGA. Trimming at V came to 0 bases and at J to 6 bases, leaving 0 bases not matched to a gene. The CDR3 is made up of 14 amino acids. CDR3: CASSLTSGAGELFF. In nucleotides, the CDR3 is TGTGCCAGCAGCTTAACTAGCGGGGCCGGGGAGCTGTTTTTT.

The J gene is TRBJ1-3, the V gene TRBV10-3, with D possibly being TRBD1 (6 bases). V lost 7 bases and J 0 bases, leaving 13 bases between the germline ends. CDR3 length: 15 amino acids. In germline, CDR1 is ENHRY, CDR2 SYGVKD. The CDR3 DNA reads as TGTGCCATCAATCCAGGGGCATCCTCTGGAAACACCATATATTTT. Amino acids: CAINPGASSGNTIYF.

The chain couples TRBV30 to TRBJ1-1, with D uncertain. The CDR3 is 11 amino acids. Germline CDR1 and CDR2: GTSNPN and SVGIG (reference sequence). V was shortened by 3 bases and J by 11 bases, with 13 bases between the two germline ends. The CDR3: CAWSRPSGAFF. The CDR3 DNA sequence: TGTGCCTGGAGCCGGCCATCGGGGGCTTTCTTT.

The rearrangement joins TRBV11-2 to TRBJ2-3; 14 bases map to TRBD2. The V gene end was trimmed by 5 bases and the J gene end by 3 bases; junction bases not matched to a gene: 7. Per the germline V gene, CDR1 is SGHAT and CDR2 is FQNNGV. The CDR3 is 17 amino acids. The CDR3 loop is CASSGGTSGGGTDTQYF. Written as DNA, the CDR3 is TGTGCCAGCAGCGGAGGGACTAGCGGGGGAGGGACAGATACGCAGTATTTT. Full variable domain (outside the CDR3, taken from reference TRBV11-2 and TRBJ2-3): EAGVAQSPRYKIIEKRQSVAFWCNPISGHATLYWYQQILGQGPKLLIQFQNNGVVDDSQLPKDRFSAERLKGVDSTLKIQPAKLEDSAVYLCASSGGTSGGGTDTQYFGPGTRLTVL.

The gene calls are TRBV10-2 and TRBJ2-2, with 7 nucleotides matching TRBD2. The CDR3 covers 16 residues. The trim removed 6 bases at V and 3 bases at J, leaving 10 bases unmatched. Germline lookup yields CDR1 WSHSY and CDR2 SAAADI. This chain's CDR3 is CASRRGIGRDTGELFF. The CDR3 bases are TGCGCCAGCAGACGTGGGATAGGGAGGGACACCGGGGAGCTGTTTTTT.

This chain connects TRBV11-2 to TRBJ1-5; the D gene is possibly TRBD1 (5 bases). V lost 0 bases to trimming and J lost 6 bases, with 12 bases between them. The CDR3 length is 15 residues. Germline CDR1 SGHAT, CDR2 FQNNGV. CDR3 sequence: CASSLETGGTQPQHF. For the CDR3, the DNA is TGTGCCAGCAGCTTAGAAACTGGGGGGACTCAGCCCCAGCATTTT. Using reference TRBV11-2 and TRBJ1-5 for the parts outside the CDR3, the full variable domain is EAGVAQSPRYKIIEKRQSVAFWCNPISGHATLYWYQQILGQGPKLLIQFQNNGVVDDSQLPKDRFSAERLKGVDSTLKIQPAKLEDSAVYLCASSLETGGTQPQHFGDGTRLSIL.

This clone was seen just once. The J gene is TRBJ1-4, the V gene TRBV15; 7 bases are shared with TRBD1. V trimming: 4 bases; J trimming: 4 bases; junction bases outside the gene matches: 3. The CDR3 runs to 14 residues. The V gene's germline CDR1 is LNHNV and CDR2 YYDKDF (reference sequence). Here the CDR3 reads CATSTTGSNEKLFF. The CDR3 DNA follows: TGTGCCACCAGCACGACAGGGAGTAATGAAAAACTGTTTTTT.

The V gene is TRBV2, the J gene TRBJ1-2; no definite D call. Per the germline V gene, CDR1 is SNHLY and CDR2 is FYNNEI. The CDR3 loop spans 11 amino acids. The V end was cut by 6 bases, the J end by 8 bases, with 10 bases between. CDR3 DNA: TGTGCCAGCAGGTACGAGGCCGGCTACACCTTC. It codes for CASRYEAGYTF.

The rearrangement links TRBV3-1 (or the pseudogene TRBV3-2) to TRBJ1-5; 9 bases map to TRBD1. The CDR3 runs 15 residues. Germline lookup yields CDR1 LGHDT and CDR2 YNNKEL (reference sequence). V shed 2 bases and J 4 bases; nucleotides not matched to a gene: 3. The CDR3 coding sequence is TGTGCCAGCAGCCAACGGGACAGGGCTAATCAGCCCCAGCATTTT. Its protein is CASSQRDRANQPQHF.

This chain joins TRBV7-9 and TRBJ2-6; 8 positions agree with TRBD1. Germline CDR1 and CDR2: SEHNR and FQNEAQ (reference sequence). The CDR3 consists of 17 residues. The ends lost 4 bases at V and 1 base at J; junction bases unmatched: 6. In nucleotides, the CDR3 is TGTGCCAGCAGCTCCGGACAGGGCAGGTCTGGGGCCAACGTCCTGACTTTC. Amino acids: CASSSGQGRSGANVLTF. Based on the CDR3 plus reference TRBV7-9 and TRBJ2-6, the full variable domain is DTGVSQNPRHKITKRGQNVTFRCDPISEHNRLYWYRQTLGQGPEFLTYFQNEAQLEKSRLLSDRFSAERPKGSFSTLEIQRTEQGDSAMYLCASSSGQGRSGANVLTFGAGSRLTVL.

This chain connects TRBV19 to TRBJ1-4, with a tentative D call TRBD1 (6 bases). CDR1 is LNHDA, CDR2 SQIVND, per germline (reference sequence). The CDR3 runs 19 residues. V shed 6 bases and J shed 0 bases, with 23 bases lying between them. This CDR3 is CASSPPLLWDTATNEKLFF. Here the CDR3 DNA reads TGTGCCAGTAGCCCCCCCCTGCTTTGGGACACTGCAACTAATGAAAAACTGTTTTTT.